Below, 10 T cell receptor beta chains from the same sample are listed, as sequenced in a study of blood T cell repertoires in COVID-19. Libraries were prepared by immunoSEQ multiplex PCR; TCRdb keeps only in-frame clonotypes and omits some of them. The sample contains approximately 130,000 clones, 75% to 90% of which appear only once. Sequenced input: PBMCs or T cells enriched from blood (not recorded which). These receptors all stem from a woman aged 50 to 60 who had recovered from COVID-19.

This CDR3 reads CASSEEGGLNTEAFF. The DNA of the CDR3 is TGTGCCAGCAGTGAAGAGGGAGGATTGAACACTGAAGCTTTCTTT. The chain uses TRBV6-1 and TRBJ1-1; D ambiguous. In germline, CDR1 is MNHNS, CDR2 SASEGT. CDR3 size: 15 residues. The germline V and J ends were trimmed by 1 base and 0 bases, with 9 bases remaining between them.

This sequence joins TRBV12-3 or TRBV12-4 and TRBJ2-5; tentative D call: TRBD1 (6 bases). The CDR3 length is 13 residues. Trimming shortened V by 7 bases and J by 1 base, and 10 bases separated the two germline ends. The CDR3 region is CASTEDSQETQYF. DNA for the CDR3: TGTGCCAGCACCGAGGACAGCCAAGAGACCCAGTACTTC.

This clone was counted only a few times. The V and J genes are TRBV30 and TRBJ2-7; 8 bases match TRBD1. Germline V lookup: CDR1 GTSNPN, CDR2 SVGIG (reference sequence). CDR3 length equals 15 residues. Trimming at V came to 3 bases and at J to 1 base, leaving 8 bases not matched to a gene. CDR3 region: CAWSRTGTLSYEQYF. The CDR3 nucleotides read TGTGCCTGGAGCCGGACAGGGACACTTTCCTACGAGCAGTACTTC.

This rearrangement joins TRBV29-1 to TRBJ2-1; 8 bases fit TRBD2. This CDR3 contains 14 residues. V lost 4 bases and J lost 5; bases outside the gene matches: 7. Germline V CDR1 and CDR2: SQVTM, ANQGSEA. The CDR3 DNA reads TGCAGCGTTGGGCCCGGGGGGGTAAACAATGAGCAGTTCTTC. Translating gives CSVGPGGVNNEQFF.

With regard to this clone: The junction departs from the called germline gene at one end, perhaps through a read error. The V gene is TRBV2, the J gene TRBJ2-7; 9 positions match TRBD1. The V gene's germline CDR1 is SNHLY and CDR2 FYNNEI. This CDR3 is built from 15 residues. The CDR3 is CASKVGQGASYEQYF. CDR3 nucleotides: TGTGCAAGCAAGGTGGGACAGGGAGCCTCCTACGAGCAGTACTTC.

V is TRBV7-6 and J is TRBJ2-7; 10 bases fit TRBD1. CDR1 and CDR2 from the germline V gene are SGHVS and FNYEAQ. The CDR3 length is 14 residues. V lost 5 bases and J lost 2; bases outside the gene matches: 3. For the CDR3, the DNA is TGTGCCAGCAGCCGAGGACAGGGGGCCTACGAGCAGTACTTC. Translating it yields CASSRGQGAYEQYF.

This clone is medium-sized (0.01 to 0.1%) by share. CDR3 coding DNA: TGTGCCAGCAGCTCGGACACGTACAATCAGCCCCAGCATTTT. It encodes CASSSDTYNQPQHF. The rearrangement links TRBV7-2 to TRBJ1-5, with a possible D match to TRBD1 (5 bases). The germline CDR1 and CDR2 sequences are SGHTA and FQGNSA. V was trimmed by 4 bases and J by 3 bases, leaving 10 bases between them. The CDR3 totals 14 residues.

The J gene is TRBJ1-2, the V gene TRBV7-9; perhaps TRBD1 as D (6 bases). The CDR3 runs to 19 residues. Germline V lookup: CDR1 SEHNR, CDR2 FQNEAQ (reference sequence). With 4 bases removed from V and 0 bases from J, the gap between germline ends came to 24 bases. The CDR3: CASSSRGFWTDETNYGYTF. CDR3 nucleotides: TGTGCCAGCAGCTCTCGGGGATTCTGGACAGACGAAACTAACTATGGCTACACCTTC.

The chain combines TRBV5-1 with TRBJ2-7; 9 bases agree with TRBD1. The germline CDR1 and CDR2 sequences are SGHRS and YFSETQ. The V and J ends lost 4 bases and 9 bases, in that order; junction bases with no gene match: 11. This CDR3 region has 14 residues. The CDR3 sequence: CASSGGQGAARQYF. Here the CDR3 DNA reads TGCGCCAGCAGCGGGGGACAGGGTGCCGCCCGGCAGTACTTC.

V and J are TRBV28 and TRBJ2-6; 8 bases align to TRBD2. V was pared by 6 bases and J by 4 bases, with 11 bases of the junction left unmatched. The germline V gene has CDR1 MDHEN and CDR2 SYDVKM. The CDR3 loop spans 17 amino acids. The CDR3 DNA reads as TGTGCCAGCAGCCCCGGGGGGGGGCTTTTCGGGGCCAACGTCCTGACTTTC. This sequence encodes CASSPGGGLFGANVLTF.